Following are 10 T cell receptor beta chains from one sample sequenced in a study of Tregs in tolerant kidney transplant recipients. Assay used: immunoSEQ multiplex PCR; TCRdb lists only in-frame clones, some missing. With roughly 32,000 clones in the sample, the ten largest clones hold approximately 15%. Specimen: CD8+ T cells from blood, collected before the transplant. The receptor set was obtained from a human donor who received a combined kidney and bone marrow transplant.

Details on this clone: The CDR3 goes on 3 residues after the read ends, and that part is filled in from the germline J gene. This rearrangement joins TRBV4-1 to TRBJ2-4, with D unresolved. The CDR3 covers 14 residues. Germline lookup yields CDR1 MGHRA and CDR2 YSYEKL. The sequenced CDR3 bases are TGCGCCAGCAGCCAAGCCCTAACGGGTGACCCT. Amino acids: CASSQALTGDP. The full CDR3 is CASSQALTGDPQYF.

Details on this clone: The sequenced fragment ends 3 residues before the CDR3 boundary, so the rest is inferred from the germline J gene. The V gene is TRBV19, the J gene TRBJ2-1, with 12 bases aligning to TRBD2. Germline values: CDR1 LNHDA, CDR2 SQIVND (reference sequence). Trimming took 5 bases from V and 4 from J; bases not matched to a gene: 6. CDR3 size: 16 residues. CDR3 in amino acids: CASSPLAGGPYNEQFF. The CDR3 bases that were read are TGTGCCAGTAGTCCCCTAGCGGGAGGGCCGTACAATGAG. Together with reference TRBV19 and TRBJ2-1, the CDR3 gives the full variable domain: DGGITQSPKYLFRKEGQNVTLSCEQNLNHDAMYWYRQDPGQGLRLIYYSQIVNDFQKGDIAEGYSVSREKKESFPLTVTSAQKNPTAFYLCASSPLAGGPYNEQFFGPGTRLTVL.

Partial CDR3 DNA: TGTGCCTGGAGCCCTTGGGGGACAGAGACCTACGAG. Translating gives CAWSPWGTETYE. The whole CDR3 protein is CAWSPWGTETYEQYF. This chain uses TRBV30 with TRBJ2-7; 7 bases align to TRBD1. Read data end 3 residues before the CDR3 end; the end is taken from the germline J gene. The V and J ends lost 3 bases and 2 bases, in that order; junction bases with no gene match: 10. Germline V lookup: CDR1 GTSNPN, CDR2 SVGIG (reference sequence). The CDR3 extends over 15 amino acids.

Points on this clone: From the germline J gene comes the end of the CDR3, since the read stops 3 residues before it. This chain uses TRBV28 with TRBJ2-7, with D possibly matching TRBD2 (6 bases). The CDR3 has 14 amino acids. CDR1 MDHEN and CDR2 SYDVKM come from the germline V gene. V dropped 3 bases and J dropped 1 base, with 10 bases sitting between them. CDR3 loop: CASSFMGGSYEQYF. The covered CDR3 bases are TGTGCCAGCAGTTTCATGGGGGGTTCCTACGAG.

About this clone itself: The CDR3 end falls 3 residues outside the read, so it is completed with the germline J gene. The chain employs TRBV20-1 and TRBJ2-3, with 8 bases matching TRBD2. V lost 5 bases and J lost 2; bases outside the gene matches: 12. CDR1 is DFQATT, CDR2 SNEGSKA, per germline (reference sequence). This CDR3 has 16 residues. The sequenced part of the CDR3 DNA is TGCAGTGCTCAAAGTTACTTAGCGGGATTCACAGATACG. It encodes CSAQSYLAGFTDT. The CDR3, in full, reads CSAQSYLAGFTDTQYF.

The covered CDR3 bases are TGCGCCAGCAGCCCCTTCGGACAGGACTCCTACGAG. Translating gives CASSPFGQDSYE. The whole CDR3 sequence reads CASSPFGQDSYEQYF. This rearrangement joins TRBV4-1 to TRBJ2-7; 7 bases are a match to TRBD1. The observed sequence ends 3 residues before the CDR3 terminus, with the missing tail filled in from the germline J gene. This CDR3 has 15 residues. J lost 0 bases, V lost 4 bases, and 6 bases had no gene match. Germline values: CDR1 MGHRA, CDR2 YSYEKL.

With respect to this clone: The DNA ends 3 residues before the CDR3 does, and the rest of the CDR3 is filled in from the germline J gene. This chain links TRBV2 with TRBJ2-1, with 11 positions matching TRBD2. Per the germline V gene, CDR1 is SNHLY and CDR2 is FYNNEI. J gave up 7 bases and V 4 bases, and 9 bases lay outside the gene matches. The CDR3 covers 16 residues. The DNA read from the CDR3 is TGTGCCAGCAGTGGGGTAGGACTAGCGGGTCTTAATGAG. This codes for CASSGVGLAGLNE. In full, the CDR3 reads CASSGVGLAGLNEQFF. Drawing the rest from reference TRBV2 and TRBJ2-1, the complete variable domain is EPEVTQTPSHQVTQMGQEVILRCVPISNHLYFYWYRQILGQKVEFLVSFYNNEISEKSEIFDDQFSVERPDGSNFTLKIRSTKLEDSAMYFCASSGVGLAGLNEQFFGPGTRLTVL.

Partial CDR3 DNA: TGCAGCGTATTCGCCGACCGGACAGAATAT. This encodes CSVFADRTEY. The complete CDR3 sequence is CSVFADRTEYYTF. The chain combines TRBV29-1 with TRBJ1-2; D is possibly TRBD1 (6 bases). With the read ending 3 residues before the CDR3 end, the germline J gene is used to fill in that end. Germline CDR1 SQVTM, CDR2 ANQGSEA. This CDR3 region has 13 residues.

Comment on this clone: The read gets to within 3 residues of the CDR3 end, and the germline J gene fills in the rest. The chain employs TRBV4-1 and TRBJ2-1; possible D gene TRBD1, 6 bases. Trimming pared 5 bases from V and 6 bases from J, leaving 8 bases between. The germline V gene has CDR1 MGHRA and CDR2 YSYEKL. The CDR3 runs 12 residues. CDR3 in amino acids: CASSTGFNEQFF. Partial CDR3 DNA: TGCGCCAGCAGCACAGGGTTCAATGAG.

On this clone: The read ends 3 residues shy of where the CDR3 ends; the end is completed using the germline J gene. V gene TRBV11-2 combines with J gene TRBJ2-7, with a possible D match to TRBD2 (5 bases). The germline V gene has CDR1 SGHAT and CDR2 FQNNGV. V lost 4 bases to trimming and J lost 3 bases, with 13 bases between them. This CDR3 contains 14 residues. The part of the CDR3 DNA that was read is TGTGCCAGCAGCTCCTCAGGAGGAGGCTACGAG. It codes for CASSSSGGGYE. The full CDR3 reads CASSSSGGGYEQYF.